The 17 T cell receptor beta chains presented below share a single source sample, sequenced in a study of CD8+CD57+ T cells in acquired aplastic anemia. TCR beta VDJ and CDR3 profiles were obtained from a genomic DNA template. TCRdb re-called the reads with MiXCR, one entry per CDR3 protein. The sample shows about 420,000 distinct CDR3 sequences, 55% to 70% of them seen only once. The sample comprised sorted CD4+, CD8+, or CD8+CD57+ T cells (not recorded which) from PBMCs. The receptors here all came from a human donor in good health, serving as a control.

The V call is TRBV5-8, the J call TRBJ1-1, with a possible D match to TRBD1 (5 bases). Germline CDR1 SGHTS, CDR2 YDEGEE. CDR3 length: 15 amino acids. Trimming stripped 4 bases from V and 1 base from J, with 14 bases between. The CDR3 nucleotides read TGTGCCAGCAGCCTAGCAAAGGGGCGGAACACTGAAGCTTTCTTT. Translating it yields CASSLAKGRNTEAFF.

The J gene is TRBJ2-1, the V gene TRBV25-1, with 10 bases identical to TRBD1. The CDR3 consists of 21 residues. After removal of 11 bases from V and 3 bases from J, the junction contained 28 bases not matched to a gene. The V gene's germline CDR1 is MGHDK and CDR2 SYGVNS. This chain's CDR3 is CAVKLCPRRPGTGACYNEQFF. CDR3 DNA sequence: TGTGCCGTGAAGCTCTGTCCGAGGAGGCCAGGGACAGGGGCATGCTACAATGAGCAGTTCTTC.

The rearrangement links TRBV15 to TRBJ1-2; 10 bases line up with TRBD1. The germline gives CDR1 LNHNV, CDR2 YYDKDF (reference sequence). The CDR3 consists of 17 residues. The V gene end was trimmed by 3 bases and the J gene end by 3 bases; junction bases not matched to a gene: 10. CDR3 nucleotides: TGTGCCACCAGCAGCAAACCGGGACAGGGGATATACTATGGCTACACCTTC. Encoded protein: CATSSKPGQGIYYGYTF.

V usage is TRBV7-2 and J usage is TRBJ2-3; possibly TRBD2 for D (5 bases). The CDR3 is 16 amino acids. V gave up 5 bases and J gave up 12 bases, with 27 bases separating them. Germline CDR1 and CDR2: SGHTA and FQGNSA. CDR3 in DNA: TGTGCCAGCAGCCAAGGTGACGGCCGTATCACTAGATACCAGTATTTT. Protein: CASSQGDGRITRYQYF.

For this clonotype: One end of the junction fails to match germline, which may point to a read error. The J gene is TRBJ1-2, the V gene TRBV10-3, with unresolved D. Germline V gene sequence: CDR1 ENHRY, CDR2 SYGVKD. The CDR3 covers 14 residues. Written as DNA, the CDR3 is TGTGCCATCAGTGAGGCCTACAGAAACTATGTCTACACCTTC. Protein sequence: CAISEAYRNYVYTF.

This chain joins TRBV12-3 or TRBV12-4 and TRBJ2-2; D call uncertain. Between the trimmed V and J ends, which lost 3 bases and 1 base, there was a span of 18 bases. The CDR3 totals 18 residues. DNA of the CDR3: TGTGCCAGCAGTTTTTTGTACGCCAAGGGAATGAACACCGGGGAGCTGTTTTTT. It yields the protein CASSFLYAKGMNTGELFF.

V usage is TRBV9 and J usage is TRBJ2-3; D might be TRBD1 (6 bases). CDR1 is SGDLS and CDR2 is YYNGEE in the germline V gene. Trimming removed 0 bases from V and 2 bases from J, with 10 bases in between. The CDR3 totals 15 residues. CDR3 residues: CASSVDPGDTDTQYF. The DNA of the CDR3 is TGTGCCAGCAGCGTAGATCCAGGGGACACAGATACGCAGTATTTT.

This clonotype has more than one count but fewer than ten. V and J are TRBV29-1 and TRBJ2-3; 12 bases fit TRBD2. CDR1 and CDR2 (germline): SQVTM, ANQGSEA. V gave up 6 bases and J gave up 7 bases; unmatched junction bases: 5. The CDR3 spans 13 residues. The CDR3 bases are TGCAGCGTCCTAGCGGGGGGGTCCAATACGCAGTATTTT. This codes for CSVLAGGSNTQYF.

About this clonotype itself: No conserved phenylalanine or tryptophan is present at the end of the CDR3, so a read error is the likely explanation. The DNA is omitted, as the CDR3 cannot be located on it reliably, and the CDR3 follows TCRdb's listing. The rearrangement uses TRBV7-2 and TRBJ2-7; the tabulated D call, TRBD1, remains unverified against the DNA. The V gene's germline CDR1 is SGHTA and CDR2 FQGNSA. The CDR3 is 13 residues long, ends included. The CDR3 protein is CASTNQGAYTGEL.

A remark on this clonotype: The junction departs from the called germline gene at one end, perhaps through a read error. The CDR3 region is CASSQGLRNGVSTDTQYF. The CDR3 coding sequence is TGCGCCAGCAGCCAGGGCTTAAGGAACGGGGTAAGCACAGATACGCAGTATTTT. The rearrangement links TRBV7-2 to TRBJ2-3; D possibly matches TRBD1 or TRBD2 (5 bases each). The CDR3 is 18 residues long. CDR1 is SGHTA and CDR2 is FQGNSA in the germline V gene. The entire variable domain, with the rest obtained from reference TRBV7-2 and TRBJ2-3, is as follows: GAGVSQSPSNKVTEKGKDVELRCDPISGHTALYWYRQSLGQGLEFLIYFQGNSAPDKSGLPSDRFSAERTGGSVSTLTIQRTQQEDSAVYLCASSQGLRNGVSTDTQYFGPGTRLTVL.

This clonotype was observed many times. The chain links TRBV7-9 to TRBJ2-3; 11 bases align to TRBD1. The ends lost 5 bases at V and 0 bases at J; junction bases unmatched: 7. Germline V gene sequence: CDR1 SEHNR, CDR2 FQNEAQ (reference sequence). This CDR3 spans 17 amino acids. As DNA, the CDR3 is TGTGCCAGCAGCACCGGGACAGGGGGGGGGAGCACAGATACGCAGTATTTT. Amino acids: CASSTGTGGGSTDTQYF.

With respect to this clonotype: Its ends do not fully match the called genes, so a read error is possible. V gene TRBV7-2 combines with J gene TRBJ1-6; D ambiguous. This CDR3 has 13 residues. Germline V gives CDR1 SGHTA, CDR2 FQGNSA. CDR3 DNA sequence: TGCGCCAGCTGCGCGAAGGGAAGGTCACCCCTCCACTTT. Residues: CASCAKGRSPLHF.

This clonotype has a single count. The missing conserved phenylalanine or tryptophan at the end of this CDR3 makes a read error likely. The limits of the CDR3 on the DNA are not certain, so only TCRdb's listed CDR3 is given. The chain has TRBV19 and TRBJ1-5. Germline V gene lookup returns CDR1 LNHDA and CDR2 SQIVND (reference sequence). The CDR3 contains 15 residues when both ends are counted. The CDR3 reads CASQGPCYRNTIHYL.

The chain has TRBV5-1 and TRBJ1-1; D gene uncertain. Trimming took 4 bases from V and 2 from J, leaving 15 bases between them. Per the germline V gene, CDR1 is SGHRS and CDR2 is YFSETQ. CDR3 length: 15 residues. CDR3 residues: CASSLLEGINTEAFF. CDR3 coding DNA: TGCGCCAGCAGCCTACTTGAGGGAATTAACACTGAAGCTTTCTTT.

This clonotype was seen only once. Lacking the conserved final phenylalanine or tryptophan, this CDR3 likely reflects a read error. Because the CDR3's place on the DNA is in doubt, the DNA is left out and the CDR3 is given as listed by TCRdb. The CDR3 sequence is CASSVIAGSEGAV. The gene calls are TRBV9 and TRBJ1-1; TRBD1, the table's D call, lacks a check against the DNA. The CDR3 is 13 amino acids long, termini counted. Per germline, CDR1 SGDLS and CDR2 YYNGEE.

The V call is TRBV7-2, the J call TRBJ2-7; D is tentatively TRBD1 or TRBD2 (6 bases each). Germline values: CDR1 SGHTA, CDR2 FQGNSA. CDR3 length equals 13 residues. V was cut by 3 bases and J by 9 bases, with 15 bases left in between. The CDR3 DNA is TGTGCCAGCAGCTTCGATTTGGGGGGCGGGCAGTACTTC. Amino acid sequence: CASSFDLGGGQYF.

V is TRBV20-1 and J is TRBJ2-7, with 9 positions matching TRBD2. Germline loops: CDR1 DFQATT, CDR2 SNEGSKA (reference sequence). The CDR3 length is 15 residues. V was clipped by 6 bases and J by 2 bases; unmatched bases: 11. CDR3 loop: CSAATSGRATYEQYF. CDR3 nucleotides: TGCAGTGCCGCGACTAGCGGCAGGGCCACCTACGAGCAGTACTTC.